This T cell receptor beta chain was identified during a study of Graves' ophthalmopathy and Graves' hyperthyroidism. General study findings and limits: A model built from 13 signatures distinguished ophthalmopathy from stable hyperthyroidism with 87.88% sensitivity and approximately 82% specificity. Most thyroid-expanded clonotypes exceeding 0.001 frequency were also found in blood.

RNA transcripts served as template for amplifying TCR beta CDR3 sequences. First-round RT-PCR relied on HTBI primers, and a second-round multiplex PCR came next. TCRdb itself ran the multiplex PCR reads through MiXCR, one entry per CDR3 protein. This sample has about 550,000 distinct CDR3 sequences; under 40% occur once, and the top ten carry over 3.5%. Hyperthyroidism was new, under 2 months, in patients aged 18 to 65. Excluded: other autoimmune disease, uncontrolled infection, pregnancy or lactation. For this clonotype: Its antigen is unknown. This may stem from a read error, because a much larger clone lies one nucleotide away.

The TCR originated in an adult man with Graves' hyperthyroidism. The sample comprised peripheral blood or thyroid tissue (not recorded which).

The CDR3 protein is CASSPDGRPNTEALF. The CDR3 coding sequence is TGCGCCAGCAGCCCTGACGGACGGCCGAACACTGAAGCTCTCTTT. The chain has TRBV5-1 and TRBJ1-1; D not certain. Germline CDR1 is SGHRS and CDR2 is YFSETQ. The CDR3 contains 15 residues. Full variable domain (missing parts from reference TRBV5-1 and TRBJ1-1): KAGVTQTPRYLIKTRGQQVTLSCSPISGHRSVSWYQQTPGQGLQFLFEYFSETQRNKGNFPGRFSGRQFSNSRSEMNVSTLELGDSALYLCASSPDGRPNTEALFGQGTRLTVV.